These 28 T cell receptor beta chains share one sample of origin, sequenced in a study of control samples from healthy donors and cancer patients. The assay was immunoSEQ multiplex PCR, and TCRdb's table has in-frame clones only and misses some. In the table there are more than 60,000 clones, around nine tenths of which are singletons. The source material was PBMCs. The source is a woman in her fifties or sixties with colorectal cancer.

This chain joins TRBV12-3 or TRBV12-4 and TRBJ2-1; perhaps TRBD1 as D (6 bases). The CDR3 covers 12 residues. V was shortened by 3 bases and J by 10 bases, with 10 bases between the two germline ends. The CDR3 DNA follows: TGTGCCAGCAGTTTGTATGGGGGCGAGCAGTTCTTC. This gives the protein CASSLYGGEQFF.

The chain is built from TRBV6-5 and TRBJ1-2; D might be TRBD1 (5 bases). This CDR3 is 13 amino acids long. V dropped 6 bases and J dropped 2 bases, with 10 bases sitting between them. Germline-derived CDR1 and CDR2 are MNHEY and SVGAGI. CDR3 in amino acids: CASRRGTNYGYTF. The CDR3 nucleotides are TGTGCCAGCAGGAGAGGGACCAACTATGGCTACACCTTC.

The chain combines TRBV6-1 with TRBJ1-5; possibly TRBD1 for D (6 bases). V was shortened by 2 bases and J by 6 bases, with 11 bases between the two germline ends. The CDR3 is made up of 14 amino acids. Germline CDR1 reads MNHNS; CDR2 reads SASEGT. The CDR3 bases are TGTGCCAGCAGTGAATGGCAGGGGACTCAGCCCCAGCATTTT. This codes for CASSEWQGTQPQHF.

The V gene is TRBV4-1, the J gene TRBJ1-2; TRBD1 is a possible D gene (5 bases). The germline gives CDR1 MGHRA, CDR2 YSYEKL. The V gene lost 0 bases and the J gene lost 3 bases, with 17 bases spanning the gap. The CDR3 consists of 17 residues. CDR3 sequence (DNA): TGCGCCAGCAGCCAAGAAGGGGTGATGGGGGATCACTATGGCTACACCTTC. Encoded protein: CASSQEGVMGDHYGYTF.

The V gene is TRBV6-4, the J gene TRBJ1-1, with D tentatively TRBD1 (6 bases). Trimming removed 3 bases from V and 1 base from J, with 9 bases in between. The germline V gene has CDR1 MRHNA and CDR2 SNTAGT. The CDR3 contains 14 residues. The CDR3 sequence is CASSDSDRNTEAFF. CDR3 coding DNA: TGTGCCAGCAGTGATTCGGACAGGAACACTGAAGCTTTCTTT.

This clone was seen only once. The V and J genes are TRBV19 and TRBJ2-5; D may be TRBD1 or TRBD2 (5 bases each). The CDR3 is 13 amino acids. V was pared by 4 bases and J by 5 bases, with 11 bases between. Germline CDR1 LNHDA, CDR2 SQIVND (reference sequence). CDR3: CASSRGRGETQYF. In DNA form, the CDR3 reads TGTGCCAGTAGTAGAGGTCGGGGCGAGACCCAGTACTTC.

The chain joins TRBV27 to TRBJ2-5; a weak D match, TRBD2 (7 bases). Germline-derived CDR1 and CDR2 are MNHEY and SMNVEV (reference sequence). Deletions cut 4 bases from V and 4 bases from J, with 16 bases between. The CDR3 contains 15 residues. The CDR3 DNA follows: TGTGCCAGCAGTTCTTACGGGGGGCGACTAGAGACCCAGTACTTC. Translated: CASSSYGGRLETQYF.

This chain connects TRBV28 to TRBJ2-3, with 7 nucleotides matching TRBD2. The CDR3 spans 14 residues. Losses at the gene ends were 5 bases for V and 0 bases for J; bases not matched to a gene: 2. Germline-derived CDR1 and CDR2 are MDHEN and SYDVKM. The CDR3, as DNA: TGTGCCAGCAGTGGGGGGGGGAGCACAGATACGCAGTATTTT. Amino acids: CASSGGGSTDTQYF.

J is TRBJ2-3 and V is TRBV7-3; D is perhaps TRBD2 (5 bases). CDR1 is SGHTA and CDR2 is FQGTGA in the germline V gene. There are 14 residues in the CDR3. V was shortened by 4 bases and J by 0 bases, with 8 bases between the two germline ends. CDR3 sequence reads: CASSWTGSTDTQYF. The CDR3 DNA reads as TGTGCCAGCAGCTGGACTGGGAGCACAGATACGCAGTATTTT.

The V gene is TRBV6-1, the J gene TRBJ1-4; D is uncertain. V was trimmed by 4 bases and J by 8 bases, leaving 20 bases between them. CDR3 size: 16 residues. The germline V gene has CDR1 MNHNS and CDR2 SASEGT. The CDR3 coding sequence is TGTGCCAGCAGTGGAGCCTTGACACCTGCGGGAGAAAAACTGTTTTTT. Its protein is CASSGALTPAGEKLFF.

The chain couples TRBV6-1 to TRBJ1-1; D is perhaps TRBD1 (5 bases). Germline V gene data show CDR1 as MNHNS and CDR2 as SASEGT. Trimming took 0 bases from V and 4 from J, leaving 15 bases between them. This CDR3 has 16 residues. DNA of the CDR3: TGTGCCAGCAGTGAAGCATTCTTCAGGGTAAGCACTGAAGCTTTCTTT. Amino acids: CASSEAFFRVSTEAFF.

This clone has just one count. The chain recombines TRBV12-3 or TRBV12-4 with TRBJ1-5; no definite D call. V lost 6 bases to trimming and J lost 5 bases, with 11 bases between them. This CDR3 region has 13 residues. The CDR3 sequence: CASSLMGDQPQHF. The DNA for the CDR3 is TGTGCCAGCAGCCTCATGGGAGATCAGCCCCAGCATTTT.

This rearrangement joins TRBV3-1 (or the pseudogene TRBV3-2) to TRBJ2-6; D not resolved. The CDR3 is made up of 17 amino acids. The V end was cut by 3 bases, the J end by 0 bases, with 12 bases between. Looked up from germline, CDR1 is LGHDT and CDR2 is YNNKEL (reference sequence). The CDR3 loop reads CASSQMPQVSGANVLTF. CDR3 bases: TGTGCCAGCAGCCAGATGCCGCAGGTCTCTGGGGCCAACGTCCTGACTTTC.

V usage is TRBV27 and J usage is TRBJ2-3, with 10 bases matching TRBD2. This CDR3 comprises 14 residues. The V segment lost 9 bases and the J segment 4 bases; nucleotides outside the gene matches: 7. CDR1 MNHEY and CDR2 SMNVEV come from the germline V gene (reference sequence). Here the CDR3 DNA reads TGTGCCAGTCATCTAGCGGGGGTCGCAGATACGCAGTATTTT. Residues: CASHLAGVADTQYF.

J is TRBJ1-5 and V is TRBV19, with a possible D match to TRBD1 (6 bases). Germline assignment: CDR1 LNHDA and CDR2 SQIVND (reference sequence). Trimming removed 4 bases from V and 7 bases from J, with 8 bases in between. This CDR3 comprises 12 residues. CDR3 sequence: CASSNRVQPQHF. The CDR3, as DNA: TGTGCCAGTAGTAACAGGGTACAGCCCCAGCATTTT.

The chain links TRBV6-2 or TRBV6-3 to TRBJ1-1, with TRBD1 matching over 10 bases. Trimming at V came to 6 bases and at J to 11 bases, leaving 15 bases not matched to a gene. CDR3 length: 15 amino acids. Per germline, CDR1 MNHEY and CDR2 SVGEGT. The CDR3 DNA follows: TGTGCCAGCAGCCCTCGTTGGGACAGGGGTTTTCAGGCTTTCTTT. Translating gives CASSPRWDRGFQAFF.

The chain links TRBV19 to TRBJ2-2; D remains ambiguous. The CDR3 is 14 amino acids. Trimming removed 3 bases at V and 4 bases at J, with 9 bases between. The germline V gene encodes CDR1 LNHDA and CDR2 SQIVND (reference sequence). CDR3 protein: CASSISGITGELFF. The CDR3 DNA sequence: TGTGCCAGTAGTATTTCAGGTATCACCGGGGAGCTGTTTTTT.

The genes are TRBV18 and TRBJ2-1; 7 bases fit TRBD2. V lost 6 bases to trimming and J lost 9 bases; unmatched junction nucleotides: 11. The CDR3 consists of 14 residues. Germline CDR1 KGHSH, CDR2 LQKENI. Here the CDR3 DNA reads TGTGCCAGCTCTTCGGCGGGAGTGTCTAGTGAGCAGTTCTTC. Protein product: CASSSAGVSSEQFF. The entire variable domain, with the rest obtained from reference TRBV18 and TRBJ2-1, is as follows: NAGVMQNPRHLVRRRGQEARLRCSPMKGHSHVYWYRQLPEEGLKFMVYLQKENIIDESGMPKERFSAEFPKEGPSILRIQQVVRGDSAAYFCASSSAGVSSEQFFGPGTRLTVL.

The rearrangement links TRBV15 to TRBJ1-1; D is unresolved. CDR1 is LNHNV, CDR2 YYDKDF, per germline (reference sequence). Trimming stripped 8 bases from V and 1 base from J, with 5 bases between. The CDR3 has 11 amino acids. CDR3 nucleotide sequence: TGTGCCACCCAGCAGAACACTGAAGCTTTCTTT. Amino acids: CATQQNTEAFF.

The J gene is TRBJ1-6, the V gene TRBV12-3 or TRBV12-4; D is undetermined. Trimming removed 3 bases from V and 5 bases from J, with 2 bases in between. The CDR3 runs 12 residues. This chain's CDR3 is CASSFDNSPLHF. Written as DNA, the CDR3 is TGTGCCAGCAGTTTTGATAATTCACCCCTCCACTTT.

This clone showed up just a few times. The CDR3 DNA follows: TGTGCCAGCAGCTCGGGACGCCACATATATTTT. Its translation is CASSSGRHIYF. The J gene is TRBJ1-3, the V gene TRBV12-3 or TRBV12-4, with D maybe TRBD1 (5 bases). The CDR3 spans 11 residues. V lost 6 bases and J 12 bases, leaving 12 bases between the germline ends.

CDR3 coding DNA: TGCGCCAGCAGCCCCGGGACTAGCGGTTACAATGAGCAGTTCTTC. Its translation is CASSPGTSGYNEQFF. The chain employs TRBV5-1 and TRBJ2-1; TRBD2 matches 11 bases. CDR3 length: 15 residues. V shed 4 bases, J shed 4 bases, and the junction held 4 bases outside the gene matches. CDR1 is SGHRS and CDR2 is YFSETQ in the germline V gene.

The chain has TRBV7-2 and TRBJ2-5; 7 positions agree with TRBD2. Germline V gene lookup returns CDR1 SGHTA and CDR2 FQGNSA. The V segment lost 6 bases and the J segment 7 bases; nucleotides outside the gene matches: 5. The length of the CDR3 is 12 residues. The CDR3, as DNA: TGTGCCAGCAGAGACACGGGGGGGACCCAGTACTTC. Its protein product is CASRDTGGTQYF.

This sequence joins TRBV9 and TRBJ2-3, with 8 nucleotides matching TRBD1. After removal of 4 bases from V and 2 bases from J, the junction contained 12 bases not matched to a gene. This CDR3 contains 17 residues. The germline CDR1 and CDR2 sequences are SGDLS and YYNGEE. As DNA, the CDR3 is TGTGCCAGCAGCCCCTCTACGGGACAGGCCCTCACAGATACGCAGTATTTT. It translates to CASSPSTGQALTDTQYF. Full variable domain (missing parts from reference TRBV9 and TRBJ2-3): DSGVTQTPKHLITATGQRVTLRCSPRSGDLSVYWYQQSLDQGLQFLIQYYNGEERAKGNILERFSAQQFPDLHSELNLSSLELGDSALYFCASSPSTGQALTDTQYFGPGTRLTVL.

The chain employs TRBV12-3 or TRBV12-4 and TRBJ1-5; possible D gene TRBD1, 6 bases. The CDR3 loop spans 13 amino acids. Trimming left V 5 bases short and J 4 bases short, with 9 bases between. CDR3 in DNA: TGTGCCAGCAGTCTTACAGGGAATCAGCCCCAGCATTTT. It yields the protein CASSLTGNQPQHF.

The chain employs TRBV10-3 and TRBJ2-7; a weak D match, TRBD1 (6 bases). Germline-derived CDR1 and CDR2 are ENHRY and SYGVKD. The CDR3 sequence is 13 residues long. V lost 8 bases, J lost 2 bases, and 13 bases lay in between. The CDR3 is CAIHTGWAYEQYV. The CDR3 region has the DNA TGTGCCATCCATACAGGGTGGGCCTACGAGCAGTACGTC.

The chain combines TRBV28 with TRBJ1-6, with D perhaps TRBD1 (6 bases). From germline, CDR1 is MDHEN and CDR2 SYDVKM. V was pared by 4 bases and J by 7 bases, with 14 bases between. The CDR3 extends over 15 amino acids. The CDR3 coding sequence is TGTGCCAGCAGTTCGGGCGACAGGCAGAATTCACCCCTCCACTTT. Amino acid sequence: CASSSGDRQNSPLHF. Complete variable domain (other parts from reference TRBV28 and TRBJ1-6): DVKVTQSSRYLVKRTGEKVFLECVQDMDHENMFWYRQDPGLGLRLIYFSYDVKMKEKGDIPEGYSVSREKKERFSLILESASTNQTSMYLCASSSGDRQNSPLHFGNGTRLTVT.

This clone occurred once. CDR3 residues: CASSQDRRGAHRDTQYF. CDR3 nucleotide sequence: TGCGCCAGCAGCCAAGATCGACGGGGGGCACACAGGGATACGCAGTATTTT. The chain employs TRBV4-3 and TRBJ2-3, with a possible D match to TRBD2 (7 bases). V was cut by 0 bases and J by 6 bases, with 19 bases left in between. The CDR3 totals 17 residues. The germline CDR1 and CDR2 sequences are LGHNA and YSLEER.